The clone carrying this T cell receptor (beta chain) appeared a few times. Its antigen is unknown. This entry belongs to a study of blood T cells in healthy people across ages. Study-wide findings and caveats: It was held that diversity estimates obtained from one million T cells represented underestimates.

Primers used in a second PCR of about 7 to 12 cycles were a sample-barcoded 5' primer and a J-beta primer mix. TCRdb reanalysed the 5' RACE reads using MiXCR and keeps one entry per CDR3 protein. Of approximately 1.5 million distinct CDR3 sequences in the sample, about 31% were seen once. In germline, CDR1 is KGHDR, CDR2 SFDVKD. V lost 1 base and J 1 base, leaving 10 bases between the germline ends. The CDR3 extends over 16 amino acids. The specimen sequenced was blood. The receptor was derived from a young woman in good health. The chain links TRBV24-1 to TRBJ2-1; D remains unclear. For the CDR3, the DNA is TGTGCCACCAGTGATTTTCTGAGTGGGTCCTACAATGAGCAGTTCTTC. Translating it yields CATSDFLSGSYNEQFF.